This is a list of T cell receptor beta chains from one sample in a study of OX40 agonist ivuxolimab in advanced cancers. Libraries were prepared by immunoSEQ multiplex PCR; TCRdb keeps only in-frame clonotypes and omits some of them. The data show under 20,000 clones, with about 90% seen just once and approximately 15% held by the top ten. Specimen: CD4+ or CD8+ T cells sorted from blood, collected in a trial of the OX40 agonist ivuxolimab. These TCRs come from an adult with an advanced solid tumor such as melanoma, head and neck, liver or kidney cancer. CDR3s include the opening cysteine and the closing phenylalanine or tryptophan. D genes are given only for firm matches.

.	TRBV7-2	TRBJ1-1	CASSNKADTEAFF
.	TRBV2	TRBJ1-4	CASSDDGTNEKLFF
.	TRBV5-6	TRBJ1-1	CASSLGPPPHTEAFF
.	TRBV29-1	TRBJ1-4	CSIQAASNEKLFF
TRBD1	TRBV7-2	TRBJ2-6	CASSPGQGAGANVLTF
TRBD1	TRBV5-1	TRBJ1-1	CASSLGQGAGNTEAFF
.	TRBV21-1	TRBJ2-7	CASSKRNADGVPHEQYF
.	TRBV18	TRBJ1-3	CASSRGLSGNTIYF
TRBD1	TRBV27	TRBJ2-2	CASRQGQANTGELFF
TRBD1	TRBV11-1	TRBJ1-1	CASSSTGIGAEAFF
TRBD2	TRBV7-3	TRBJ2-5	CASSLELAGVETQYF
.	TRBV5-1	TRBJ1-1	CASSSQSNTEAFF
.	TRBV7-2	TRBJ2-5	CASSLGLQETQYF
.	TRBV2	TRBJ2-7	CASSVSRVGEQYF
.	TRBV7-2	TRBJ1-1	CASSLAVRQNTEAFF
.	TRBV11-1	TRBJ2-1	CASSSSLIGGYNEQFF
.	TRBV29-1	TRBJ2-5	CSVENEGRETQYF
.	TRBV6-6	TRBJ2-3	CASRLGNPPDTQYF
.	TRBV9	TRBJ1-6	CASSASNSPLHF
TRBD2	TRBV5-1	TRBJ2-1	CASSPGLAGEGEQFF
TRBD1	TRBV7-2	TRBJ1-1	CASSFGTGGQEAFF
.	TRBV5-4	TRBJ1-6	CASSDFGAPGSPLHF
TRBD1	TRBV5-1	TRBJ2-1	CASSSPSGTGGGNEQFF
.	TRBV30	TRBJ1-5	CAWSVTANQPQHF
.	TRBV7-7	TRBJ2-7	CASSSRLWDGIYEQYF
TRBD1	TRBV7-9	TRBJ2-7	CASSQGQNSYEQYF
.	TRBV20-1	TRBJ2-7	CSARDSDLQYF
.	TRBV10-1	TRBJ2-7	CASSEAFASPYLEYEQYF
.	TRBV5-1	TRBJ1-2	CASSLAPAASLNGYTF
.	TRBV6-6	TRBJ2-7	CASRQVNEQYF
TRBD2	TRBV7-6	TRBJ2-1	CASSSTGTSGINEQFF
TRBD2	TRBV5-1	TRBJ2-3	CASSLGTSGPPDTQYF
.	TRBV7-9	TRBJ2-2	CASSSKNRVIGELFF
TRBD2	TRBV6-1	TRBJ2-7	CASRRLATYEQYF
TRBD1	TRBV7-3	TRBJ2-1	CASSLTGTGGANEQFF
TRBD2	TRBV9	TRBJ2-1	CASSVAAGGQYNEQFF
.	TRBV7-9	TRBJ2-5	CASSRPGASAHQETQYF
TRBD2	TRBV15	TRBJ2-7	CATSRASPSLATGREQYF
.	TRBV30	TRBJ1-5	CAWNGGNQPQHF
TRBD1	TRBV7-2	TRBJ2-7	CASSLGVGQDEQYF
TRBD1	TRBV30	TRBJ2-5	CASQTGTKETQYF
.	TRBV18	TRBJ1-6	CASSPLGLISSPLHF
.	TRBV4-1	TRBJ1-6	CASSQEGGRGYSPLHF
TRBD2	TRBV19	TRBJ2-1	CASSIVRAGGGFF